These 22 T cell receptor beta chains came from one sample sequenced in a study of CD8+ T cells in alopecia areata. Sequencing used cDNA as its template, made by extracting RNA and reverse transcribing it. The protocol was immunoSEQ multiplex PCR, while the TCRdb copy is restricted to in-frame clones and leaves out a portion. The table records 170,000 or so clones, around three fifths of them present only once. The specimen was CD4+ T cells sorted from blood, collected at week 0. The receptor set was obtained from a human donor with alopecia areata.

The CDR3 protein is CSAREGETQYF. CDR3 coding DNA: TGCAGTGCTAGAGAGGGAGAGACCCAGTACTTC. This chain links TRBV20-1 with TRBJ2-5; the D is unclear. V lost 0 bases, J lost 4 bases, and 3 bases lay in between. The CDR3 is 11 residues long. CDR1 DFQATT and CDR2 SNEGSKA come from the germline V gene (reference sequence).

This clone has just a few counts. The gene calls are TRBV7-3 and TRBJ2-2; D gene uncertain. Per the germline V gene, CDR1 is SGHTA and CDR2 is FQGTGA. V was shortened by 2 bases and J by 7 bases, with 14 bases between the two germline ends. There are 15 residues in the CDR3. The CDR3 DNA reads TGTGCCAGCAGCTTACCCGCATTGGGCAGCGGGGAGCTGTTTTTT. It translates to CASSLPALGSGELFF. The full variable domain, with the rest looked up from reference TRBV7-3 and TRBJ2-2, is GAGVSQTPSNKVTEKGKYVELRCDPISGHTALYWYRQSLGQGPEFLIYFQGTGAADDSGLPNDRFFAVRPEGSVSTLKIQRTERGDSAVYLCASSLPALGSGELFFGEGSRLTVL.

This clone appeared a few times. This chain connects TRBV30 to TRBJ1-2, with 8 bases matching TRBD1. The CDR3 consists of 13 residues. The V and J ends lost 4 bases and 6 bases, in that order; junction bases with no gene match: 7. Germline V gene lookup returns CDR1 GTSNPN and CDR2 SVGIG (reference sequence). CDR3 sequence: CAWKGQGSDGYTF. The CDR3 coding sequence is TGTGCCTGGAAAGGACAGGGCTCCGATGGCTACACCTTC.

The V gene is TRBV29-1, the J gene TRBJ1-1, with 9 bases that match TRBD1. Germline values: CDR1 SQVTM, CDR2 ANQGSEA. The CDR3 covers 15 residues. The J segment lost 1 base and the V segment lost 6 bases, leaving 9 bases of the junction unmatched. CDR3 in DNA: TGCAGCGTCCGGGACAGGGTCCGTTCGAACACTGAAGCTTTCTTT. Translating it yields CSVRDRVRSNTEAFF. The full variable domain, rest sourced from reference TRBV29-1 and TRBJ1-1, is SAVISQKPSRDICQRGTSLTIQCQVDSQVTMMFWYRQQPGQSLTLIATANQGSEATYESGFVIDKFPISRPNLTFSTLTVSNMSPEDSSIYLCSVRDRVRSNTEAFFGQGTRLTVV.

The CDR3 loop is CASSPITRETQYF. CDR3 coding DNA: TGTGCCAGCTCACCAATAACAAGGGAGACCCAGTACTTC. J is TRBJ2-5 and V is TRBV18; D not resolved. Trimming stripped 2 bases from V and 5 bases from J, with 9 bases between. This CDR3 is built from 13 residues. The germline V gene encodes CDR1 KGHSH and CDR2 LQKENI. Combining the CDR3 with reference TRBV18 and TRBJ2-5 gives the whole variable domain NAGVMQNPRHLVRRRGQEARLRCSPMKGHSHVYWYRQLPEEGLKFMVYLQKENIIDESGMPKERFSAEFPKEGPSILRIQQVVRGDSAAYFCASSPITRETQYFGPGTRLLVL.

V is TRBV7-9 and J is TRBJ1-6, with TRBD1 matching 7 bases. Germline V CDR1 and CDR2: SEHNR, FQNEAQ (reference sequence). J was trimmed by 9 bases and V by 1 base; bases with no gene match: 3. The CDR3 runs to 14 residues. CDR3 nucleotide sequence: TGTGCCAGCAGCTTAGAGACAGGGAGTTCACCCCTCCACTTT. Protein: CASSLETGSSPLHF.

The chain carries TRBV6-6 and TRBJ2-2; D may correspond to TRBD1 or TRBD2 (5 bases each). Trimming removed 7 bases from V and 6 bases from J, with 21 bases in between. The CDR3 sequence is 16 residues long. Germline V gives CDR1 MNHNY, CDR2 SVGAGI (reference sequence). In DNA form, the CDR3 reads TGTGCCAGCACGACCAGTAAGGGGAGTCCCCCCGGGGAGCTGTTTTTT. Amino acids: CASTTSKGSPPGELFF.

As regards this clone: This sample includes further DNA sequences coding for the same CDR3. This chain joins TRBV5-1 and TRBJ1-5; TRBD1 matches 8 bases. After removal of 4 bases from V and 7 bases from J, the junction contained 7 bases not matched to a gene. CDR1 is SGHRS and CDR2 is YFSETQ in the germline V gene. The CDR3 consists of 14 residues. The CDR3, as DNA: TGCGCCAGCAGCCCCGACAGGGGAGGGCAGCCCCAGCATTTT. Translation: CASSPDRGGQPQHF.

The chain combines TRBV29-1 with TRBJ2-1; no firm D call. CDR1 is SQVTM and CDR2 is ANQGSEA in the germline V gene. V lost 5 bases and J lost 3, with 11 bases in between. The CDR3 loop spans 13 amino acids. DNA for the CDR3: TGCAGCGTTCGTTCGCTCCACTACAATGAGCAGTTCTTC. It encodes CSVRSLHYNEQFF.

CDR3 sequence reads: CASSRVSETQYF. The CDR3 nucleotides read TGTGCCAGCAGCAGGGTTTCTGAGACCCAGTACTTC. The genes are TRBV5-6 and TRBJ2-5, with D unclear. The CDR3 has 12 residues. The germline V gene has CDR1 SGHDT and CDR2 YYEEEE. Trimming stripped 4 bases from V and 5 bases from J, with 9 bases between.

This clone was recorded a few times. The rearrangement uses TRBV5-1 and TRBJ2-7; D perhaps matches TRBD2 (6 bases). There are 15 residues in the CDR3. CDR1 and CDR2 (germline): SGHRS, YFSETQ. V lost 0 bases and J 2 bases, leaving 12 bases between the germline ends. The CDR3 protein is CASSLVVGGTYEQYF. The DNA of the CDR3 is TGCGCCAGCAGCTTGGTCGTGGGGGGAACCTACGAGCAGTACTTC.

In its sample, this clone was seen once. V usage is TRBV7-9 and J usage is TRBJ1-5; the match to TRBD1 covers 7 bases. Looked up from germline, CDR1 is SEHNR and CDR2 is FQNEAQ (reference sequence). The trim removed 0 bases at V and 6 bases at J, leaving 5 bases unmatched. CDR3 length: 15 residues. The CDR3 DNA reads TGTGCCAGCAGCTTAGCCATGACAGGGTTTCAGCCCCAGCATTTT. This encodes CASSLAMTGFQPQHF.

The sample holds one count of this clone. CDR3 sequence: CSVEGQGRFGYTF. CDR3 nucleotide sequence: TGCAGCGTTGAAGGACAGGGGCGGTTTGGCTACACCTTC. The chain is built from TRBV29-1 and TRBJ1-2; 8 nucleotides align to TRBD1. With 1 base clipped from V and 7 bases from J, the junction kept 5 bases outside the gene matches. The germline CDR1 and CDR2 sequences are SQVTM and ANQGSEA. The CDR3 has 13 residues.

The rearrangement uses TRBV23-1 and TRBJ1-3, with D tentatively TRBD1 (5 bases). TRBV23-1 is an ORF for which the function is uncertain. With 2 bases removed from V and 0 bases from J, the gap between germline ends came to 11 bases. CDR3 length equals 16 residues. For the CDR3, the DNA is TGCGCCAGCAGTCAAGCCATCCAGGGCTCTGGAAACACCATATATTTT. It specifies CASSQAIQGSGNTIYF.

This clone has more than one count but fewer than ten. The chain employs TRBV28 and TRBJ1-4; no clear D. The CDR3 covers 16 residues. V dropped 2 bases and J dropped 8 bases, with 18 bases sitting between them. Germline V CDR1 and CDR2: MDHEN, SYDVKM. The CDR3 nucleotides read TGTGCCAGCAGTTTAGGATGGCCCGCATCCGGCGAAAAACTGTTTTTT. Amino acid sequence: CASSLGWPASGEKLFF.

This clone has a handful of counts. The rearrangement uses TRBV2 and TRBJ2-6; D is uncertain. V shed 7 bases and J shed 2 bases, with 9 bases lying between them. The CDR3 is 14 amino acids. Germline CDR1 SNHLY, CDR2 FYNNEI. The DNA for the CDR3 is TGTGCCAGCAAAGGAGTTCCTGGGGCCAACGTCCTGACTTTC. Amino acid sequence: CASKGVPGANVLTF.

The J gene is TRBJ1-6, the V gene TRBV30, with TRBD1 matching over 10 bases. The CDR3 extends over 14 amino acids. Germline V gene data show CDR1 as GTSNPN and CDR2 as SVGIG (reference sequence). After removal of 2 bases from V and 10 bases from J, the junction contained 5 bases not matched to a gene. For the CDR3, the DNA is TGTGCCTGGAGTAGACAGGGGGCTGGGTCACCCCTCCACTTT. Encoded protein: CAWSRQGAGSPLHF.

The genes are TRBV19 and TRBJ1-4; TRBD1 aligns across 9 bases. The V gene end was trimmed by 3 bases and the J gene end by 8 bases; junction bases not matched to a gene: 1. The CDR3 sequence is 13 residues long. Germline values: CDR1 LNHDA, CDR2 SQIVND (reference sequence). The CDR3 is CASSIGQGEKLFF. DNA of the CDR3: TGTGCCAGTAGTATCGGACAGGGGGAAAAACTGTTTTTT. The whole variable domain, filled in from reference TRBV19 and TRBJ1-4, reads DGGITQSPKYLFRKEGQNVTLSCEQNLNHDAMYWYRQDPGQGLRLIYYSQIVNDFQKGDIAEGYSVSREKKESFPLTVTSAQKNPTAFYLCASSIGQGEKLFFGSGTQLSVL.

This CDR3 is CASSRTGSYDTEAFF. The CDR3 DNA follows: TGCGCCAGCAGCCGTACAGGGAGCTACGACACTGAAGCTTTCTTT. This chain joins TRBV5-1 and TRBJ1-1, with D possibly being TRBD1 (6 bases). The CDR3 runs to 15 residues. V was cut by 4 bases and J by 3 bases, with 16 bases left in between. Germline V gives CDR1 SGHRS, CDR2 YFSETQ.

This clone was observed a handful of times. V is TRBV4-1 and J is TRBJ1-2, with 9 nucleotides matching TRBD1. Germline CDR1 reads MGHRA; CDR2 reads YSYEKL. The ends lost 1 base at V and 8 bases at J; junction bases unmatched: 8. This CDR3 is built from 15 residues. The CDR3 here is CASSQARDRVRGYTF. In DNA form, the CDR3 reads TGCGCCAGCAGCCAAGCGCGGGACAGGGTTCGGGGCTACACCTTC.

In its sample, this clone was seen a few times. The V and J genes are TRBV30 and TRBJ1-5; no firm D call. This CDR3 comprises 13 residues. Trimming shortened V by 5 bases and J by 5 bases, and 13 bases separated the two germline ends. Per germline, CDR1 GTSNPN and CDR2 SVGIG (reference sequence). The CDR3 DNA sequence: TGTGCCTGGCGCCGGGAGCAGGATCAGCCCCAGCATTTT. Protein: CAWRREQDQPQHF.

The gene calls are TRBV5-1 and TRBJ1-1; tentatively, D is TRBD1 (6 bases). Per the germline V gene, CDR1 is SGHRS and CDR2 is YFSETQ. The CDR3 covers 14 residues. Trimming stripped 2 bases from V and 1 base from J, with 9 bases between. CDR3 loop: CASSLGGRNTEAFF. The CDR3, as DNA: TGCGCCAGCAGCTTAGGGGGGAGGAACACTGAAGCTTTCTTT.